These T cell receptor beta chains were read from a single sample in a study of blood T cells in healthy people across ages. MiXCR, run by TCRdb on the 5' RACE reads, gives a single entry per CDR3 protein. The repertoire has roughly 800,000 distinct CDR3 sequences, 58% of them found once; the top ten carry around 22%. Sequencing used blood. The origin of the receptors is a young man in good health. Both conserved end residues are part of each CDR3. D genes are given only for firm matches. Expanded clones are given a class, and other clones once, few, many or no size at all.

-	TRBV6-1	TRBD2	TRBJ2-3	TGTGCCAGCAGTGCCGCGACTAGCGGGAGGCTGGCAGATACGCAGTATTTT	CASSAATSGRLADTQYF
-	TRBV2	-	TRBJ2-4	TGTGCCAGTCGACCCCACAAAAACATTCAGTACTTC	CASRPHKNIQYF
few	TRBV11-2	-	TRBJ2-7	TGTGCCAGCAGCGGGACAACCTACGAGCAGTACTTC	CASSGTTYEQYF
-	TRBV20-1	TRBD1	TRBJ1-2	TGCAGCGGAGGCTGGGACAGGGGCCTTGACTATGGCTACACCTTC	CSGGWDRGLDYGYTF
few	TRBV20-1	-	TRBJ2-3	TGCAGTGCTAGAGGACTGGATTGGGATACGCAGTATTTT	CSARGLDWDTQYF
-	TRBV7-2	-	TRBJ2-7	TGTGCCAGAATCGGGACTGACAGCTACGAGCAGTACTTC	CARIGTDSYEQYF
few	TRBV29-1	-	TRBJ2-1	TGCAGCGGGGTGGTCAATGAGCAGTTCTTC	CSGVVNEQFF
many	TRBV20-1	TRBD2	TRBJ2-7	TGCAGTGCTACCGGGACTAGCAACGTCGAGCAGTACTTC	CSATGTSNVEQYF
-	TRBV7-2	TRBD1	TRBJ1-2	TGTGCCAGCAGCACCCGAGACAGGGAGAATGGCTACACCTTC	CASSTRDRENGYTF
-	TRBV5-6	-	TRBJ2-5	TGTGCCAGCAGCCGAGGAGCGATTTTGAGGAAGACCCAGTACTTC	CASSRGAILRKTQYF
-	TRBV20-1	TRBD2	TRBJ2-7	TGCAGTGTACGCGGGAGGGTTTTCTACGAGCAGTACTTC	CSVRGRVFYEQYF
many	TRBV29-1	TRBD2	TRBJ2-1	TGCAGCGCCGACACTAGCGGGAGCTCGAAAAATGAGCAGTTCTTC	CSADTSGSSKNEQFF
-	TRBV4-2	-	TRBJ2-7	TGTGCCAGCAGCCAAGGTTCAGAAAGCGGCGCTTTCTACGAGCAGTACTTC	CASSQGSESGAFYEQYF
-	TRBV7-2	TRBD2	TRBJ2-3	TGTGCCAGCAGCTTACAGAGCGGGGGGGTTGGAGATACGCAGTATTTT	CASSLQSGGVGDTQYF
-	TRBV20-1	TRBD2	TRBJ2-1	TGCAGTGCTAGGGCAACTAGCGCCGGCGTAGGGGAGCAGTTCTTC	CSARATSAGVGEQFF
few	TRBV12-3/TRBV12-4	-	TRBJ2-1	TGTGCCAGCAGACCCCCTGGGAACAATGAGCAGTTCTTC	CASRPPGNNEQFF
-	TRBV7-2	-	TRBJ2-5	TGTGCCAGCAGCTTCGGGATGGGCTCGCACCAAGAGACCCAGTACTTC	CASSFGMGSHQETQYF
few	TRBV7-8	-	TRBJ1-2	TGTGCCAGCAGCTCCATCCAGGATTTACTTTATGGCTACACCTTC	CASSSIQDLLYGYTF
-	TRBV2	-	TRBJ1-5	TGTGCCAGCCGGCGGGAAAATCAGCCCCAGCATTTT	CASRRENQPQHF
-	TRBV2	-	TRBJ2-7	TGTGCCAGCCAGTTAGGTTGGGGGCTCCAATCCTACGAGCAGTACTTC	CASQLGWGLQSYEQYF
-	TRBV4-1	-	TRBJ2-1	TGCGCCAGCAGCCAAGATGGCACTAGTTACTACAATGAGCAGTTCTTC	CASSQDGTSYYNEQFF
few	TRBV6-2/TRBV6-3	-	TRBJ2-5	TGTGCCAGCAGTTACAGTCAGAAGGAGACCCAGTACTTC	CASSYSQKETQYF
few	TRBV29-1	TRBD1	TRBJ2-3	TGCAGCGTTGAACAAGGGACAGGGGGCGCAGATACGCAGTATTTT	CSVEQGTGGADTQYF
-	TRBV28	-	TRBJ2-1	TGTGCCAGCAAGAGAACAGCCCTCTCCTACAATGAGCAGTTCTTC	CASKRTALSYNEQFF
few	TRBV5-4	TRBD1	TRBJ1-2	TGTGCCAGCAGTCCGGGGGGGACAGGGGAAGGCTACACCTTC	CASSPGGTGEGYTF
-	TRBV29-1	-	TRBJ2-7	TGCAGCGGACGATTCGGAAATCAGGCCTACGAGCAGTACTTC	CSGRFGNQAYEQYF
-	TRBV5-1	-	TRBJ2-7	TGCGCCAGCAGCTTGGGGGTACGGGCCTCTTCTTACGAGCAGTACTTC	CASSLGVRASSYEQYF
-	TRBV6-2/TRBV6-3	-	TRBJ2-5	TGTGCCAGCAGTTCTTATCCCGCTAATGGAGAGCAGTACTTC	CASSSYPANGEQYF
-	TRBV27	TRBD2	TRBJ2-1	TGTGCCAGCAGTCCAACTAGCGTCCCGCGGAATGAGCAGTTCTTC	CASSPTSVPRNEQFF
-	TRBV2	-	TRBJ1-2	TGTGCCAGCACCCCTCCCGGGAGGTCAGGCTATGGCTACACCTTC	CASTPPGRSGYGYTF
-	TRBV4-2	-	TRBJ1-2	TGTGCCAGCAGCCAAGAAAAGGGTTGGGGCTACACCTTC	CASSQEKGWGYTF
-	TRBV25-1	-	TRBJ1-4	TGTGCCAGCAGTGGCCGGAGCCGGGATGAAAAACTGTTTTTT	CASSGRSRDEKLFF
-	TRBV6-6	TRBD1	TRBJ1-2	TGTGCCAGCAGTTACTCGTCGGGACAGGGGCTCTATGGCTACACCTTC	CASSYSSGQGLYGYTF
-	TRBV9	-	TRBJ2-6	TGTGCCAGCAGCGTAGAGCGGCGTACTGGGGCCAACGTCCTGACTTTC	CASSVERRTGANVLTF
-	TRBV25-1	-	TRBJ2-3	TGTGCCAGCAGTGATATCCGCCAGGGACGCACAGATACGCAGTATTTT	CASSDIRQGRTDTQYF
-	TRBV5-1	-	TRBJ2-1	TGCGCCAGCAGCTTGGCTCGGCAGGGGATCTACAATGAGCAGTTCTTC	CASSLARQGIYNEQFF
few	TRBV15	TRBD2	TRBJ2-7	TGTGCCACCAGCAGAGGCCTAGCGGCCTACGAGCAGTACTTC	CATSRGLAAYEQYF
few	TRBV11-1	TRBD2	TRBJ2-1	TGTGCCAGCAGCTTAGAGGCGGGGGGGAATGAGCAGTTCTTC	CASSLEAGGNEQFF
-	TRBV29-1	-	TRBJ1-2	TGCAGCGTTGAATCCCCGGGGGCGGGCTATGGCTACACCTTC	CSVESPGAGYGYTF
-	TRBV29-1	TRBD1	TRBJ1-2	TGCAGCGTTGAAAATCGGACAGGGCCAGCTAACTATGGCTACACCTTC	CSVENRTGPANYGYTF
-	TRBV9	-	TRBJ1-1	TGTGCCAGCAGTGTAGTCAGGGACACTGAAGCTTTCTTT	CASSVVRDTEAFF
-	TRBV4-3	-	TRBJ2-1	TGCGCCAGCAGCCAAGATTGGGGACCTGCCCTTCAGGGCGAGCAGTTCTTC	CASSQDWGPALQGEQFF
few	TRBV7-9	-	TRBJ2-5	TGTGCCAGCAGCGCCAAAGAAGGGGCGGAGGAGACCCAGTACTTC	CASSAKEGAEETQYF
-	TRBV28	-	TRBJ2-7	TGTGCCAGCAATTCCCCTGGGACAAACTACGAGCAGTACTTC	CASNSPGTNYEQYF
few	TRBV6-5	-	TRBJ2-3	TGTGCCAGCAGTGGACAGATAACAGATACGCAGTATTTT	CASSGQITDTQYF
-	TRBV28	-	TRBJ1-2	TGTGCCTGCAGTTCATTAGGGGTCGAAGGCTACACCTTC	CACSSLGVEGYTF
-	TRBV4-1	-	TRBJ2-1	TGCGCCAGCAGCCCCCAAGGCAGGCCCCAGCGGGAGCAGTTCTTC	CASSPQGRPQREQFF
-	TRBV11-2	-	TRBJ1-6	TGTGCCAGCAGCTCCAAAACAGGGTTTAATTCACCCCTCCACTTT	CASSSKTGFNSPLHF
-	TRBV4-3	TRBD2	TRBJ2-5	TGCGCCAGCAGCCAAACCCTAGGGGAGGGCGGAGAGACCCAGTACTTC	CASSQTLGEGGETQYF
-	TRBV15	TRBD2	TRBJ2-3	TGTGCCACCAGCGGGCCCGGGCTAGCGGGAGTAAGCACAGATACGCAGTATTTT	CATSGPGLAGVSTDTQYF
-	TRBV18	TRBD2	TRBJ2-3	TGTGCCAGCTCACCGCGGGCGGGAGCCGGCACAGATACGCAGTATTTT	CASSPRAGAGTDTQYF
few	TRBV14	-	TRBJ2-7	TGTGCCAGCAGCCGAAAAATCTCCTACGAGCAGTACTTC	CASSRKISYEQYF
-	TRBV4-3	-	TRBJ2-5	TGCGCCAGCAGCCCTAGTCCTCAAGAGACCCAGTACTTC	CASSPSPQETQYF
few	TRBV20-1	TRBD2	TRBJ2-5	TGCAGTGCTAGAGACCCCCGGGAGGTGGGAGAGACCCAGTACTTC	CSARDPREVGETQYF
-	TRBV2	TRBD1	TRBJ1-2	TGTGCCAGCAGGGGGCCGGGACAGGGGGTAGCTAACTATGGCTACACCTTC	CASRGPGQGVANYGYTF
few	TRBV7-3	-	TRBJ2-5	TGTGCCAGCAGCCCCCGAGGATCGCCCCAAGAGACCCAGTACTTC	CASSPRGSPQETQYF
-	TRBV12-3/TRBV12-4	TRBD1	TRBJ1-2	TGTGCCAGCAGCGCTGACAGGGTAGTAGGTGGCTACACCTTC	CASSADRVVGGYTF
-	TRBV3-1	-	TRBJ1-2	TGTGCCAGCAGCCAAGATAGAGGGACGGTGGCGTGGGGCTACACCTTC	CASSQDRGTVAWGYTF
-	TRBV2	TRBD2	TRBJ2-5	TGTGCCAGCAGTGACCGACTAGCGGGGGTTGGAGAGACCCAGTACTTC	CASSDRLAGVGETQYF